The 26 T cell receptor beta chains below were found in one sample sequenced in a study of cytomegalovirus exposure and HLA in healthy donors. 60 Vbeta and 13 Jbeta primers were used in PCR. Data came from immunoSEQ multiplex PCR; TCRdb stores just in-frame clones and leaves some out. Here the sample spans about 180,000 clones, around 75% being singletons. Sample: PBMCs. The receptor set was obtained from a male donor in good health and CMV-seronegative.

The CDR3: CASISKGLNTEAFF. The CDR3 DNA is TGTGCCAGCATCTCAAAGGGGCTGAACACTGAAGCTTTCTTT. The chain combines TRBV9 with TRBJ1-1, with D possibly matching TRBD1 (5 bases). With 6 bases removed from V and 0 bases from J, the gap between germline ends came to 12 bases. The CDR3 has 14 residues. Germline CDR1 reads SGDLS; CDR2 reads YYNGEE.

This rearrangement joins TRBV2 to TRBJ1-3, with 12 bases lining up with TRBD1. J gave up 4 bases and V 0 bases, and 7 bases lay outside the gene matches. The CDR3 is 18 amino acids. In germline, CDR1 is SNHLY, CDR2 FYNNEI. As DNA, the CDR3 is TGTGCCAGCAGTGAAGCGCTTGGGACAGGGGGCTCAGGAAACACCATATATTTT. It yields the protein CASSEALGTGGSGNTIYF.

The rearrangement links TRBV19 to TRBJ2-3; D is possibly TRBD1 (5 bases). CDR1 is LNHDA, CDR2 SQIVND, per germline (reference sequence). The CDR3 has 14 residues. Trimming removed 8 bases at V and 2 bases at J, with 14 bases between. CDR3 amino acids: CASQGWSTTDTQYF. The DNA of the CDR3 is TGTGCCAGTCAGGGATGGTCCACCACAGATACGCAGTATTTT.

The CDR3 DNA follows: TGTGCCAGCAGCCCAAGGCCGACGGGGCAGCCCCAGCATTTT. Translating gives CASSPRPTGQPQHF. The chain has TRBV7-8 and TRBJ1-5; no definite D call. V gave up 5 bases and J gave up 7 bases, with 15 bases separating them. CDR1 SGHVS and CDR2 FQNEAQ come from the germline V gene. The CDR3 length is 14 residues.

The chain recombines TRBV18 with TRBJ1-5; 7 nucleotides line up with TRBD1. Germline assignment: CDR1 KGHSH and CDR2 LQKENI. The trim removed 2 bases at V and 9 bases at J, leaving 10 bases unmatched. This CDR3 is built from 15 residues. As DNA, the CDR3 is TGTGCCAGCTCACCAGAATCGAGGGGGCAAGGGCCCCAGCATTTT. It specifies CASSPESRGQGPQHF.

The chain uses TRBV5-8 and TRBJ2-7, with D uncertain. This CDR3 spans 12 amino acids. Trimming cost V 3 bases and J 2 bases, with 6 bases left between them. Germline CDR1 is SGHTS and CDR2 is YDEGEE. The CDR3 DNA follows: TGTGCCAGCAGCTACCTAACCTACGAGCAGTACTTC. It specifies CASSYLTYEQYF.

The chain combines TRBV9 with TRBJ1-6, with D possibly being TRBD1 (5 bases). CDR3 length equals 14 residues. V was trimmed by 4 bases and J by 10 bases, leaving 15 bases between them. Germline values: CDR1 SGDLS, CDR2 YYNGEE. The CDR3 DNA is TGTGCCAGCAGCCCCCGGGGGTTTCAATCACCCCTCCACTTT. Translating gives CASSPRGFQSPLHF.

The rearrangement links TRBV5-1 to TRBJ2-5; the match to TRBD1 covers 9 bases. The CDR3 totals 14 residues. J was trimmed by 0 bases and V by 4 bases; bases with no gene match: 1. In germline, CDR1 is SGHRS, CDR2 YFSETQ. In DNA form, the CDR3 reads TGCGCCAGCAGCGGGACAGGGCACCAAGAGACCCAGTACTTC. Translating it yields CASSGTGHQETQYF. The full variable domain, rest sourced from reference TRBV5-1 and TRBJ2-5, is KAGVTQTPRYLIKTRGQQVTLSCSPISGHRSVSWYQQTPGQGLQFLFEYFSETQRNKGNFPGRFSGRQFSNSRSEMNVSTLELGDSALYLCASSGTGHQETQYFGPGTRLLVL.

This clone showed up just a few times. This chain connects TRBV30 to TRBJ2-5, with 10 bases lining up with TRBD1. With the DNA end fitting TRBJ2-7 better, the J assignment may be wrong. CDR1 and CDR2 (germline): GTSNPN, SVGIG (reference sequence). The CDR3 has 13 residues. The CDR3 coding sequence is TGTGCCTGCCCCGGGACAGGGGACTACGAGCAGTACTTC. Translated: CACPGTGDYEQYF.

The V gene is TRBV7-3, the J gene TRBJ1-3, with 10 positions matching TRBD1. The V gene's germline CDR1 is SGHTA and CDR2 FQGTGA. The length of the CDR3 is 15 residues. After removal of 3 bases from V and 8 bases from J, the junction contained 7 bases not matched to a gene. CDR3 residues: CASSFAGQGTDTIYF. CDR3 in DNA: TGTGCCAGCAGCTTTGCGGGACAGGGGACGGACACCATATATTTT.

This chain joins TRBV6-1 and TRBJ2-5; TRBD1 matches 8 bases. The tail of the sequence fits TRBJ2-7 better, so the J call may be wrong. The CDR3 runs 15 residues. Germline V lookup: CDR1 MNHNS, CDR2 SASEGT. The CDR3 nucleotides read TGTGCCAGCAGTGCATTCCAGGGGGCTTCCTACGAGCAGTACTTC. It yields the protein CASSAFQGASYEQYF.

The chain couples TRBV15 to TRBJ1-5, with TRBD1 identical over 7 bases. V shed 3 bases and J 7 bases; nucleotides not matched to a gene: 9. The germline V gene has CDR1 LNHNV and CDR2 YYDKDF (reference sequence). The CDR3 is 15 residues long. The CDR3 here is CATSRSGTANQPQHF. CDR3 DNA: TGTGCCACCAGCAGGTCTGGGACAGCAAACCAGCCCCAGCATTTT.

This chain joins TRBV5-4 and TRBJ2-2; 12 bases are a match to TRBD2. CDR1 SGHNT and CDR2 YYREEE come from the germline V gene (reference sequence). With 4 bases clipped from V and 1 base from J, the junction kept 2 bases outside the gene matches. There are 16 residues in the CDR3. CDR3 sequence: CASSKGLAGNTGELFF. CDR3 in DNA: TGTGCCAGCAGCAAGGGACTAGCGGGGAACACCGGGGAGCTGTTTTTT.

This sequence joins TRBV27 and TRBJ2-7; no firm D call. The CDR3 is 8 residues long. Germline CDR1 is MNHEY and CDR2 is SMNVEV (reference sequence). CDR3 loop: CVSSEQYF. The CDR3 DNA is TGTGTGTCGTCTGAGCAGTACTTC.

V gene TRBV4-1 combines with J gene TRBJ1-2; possibly TRBD1 for D (5 bases). V shed 0 bases and J shed 3 bases, with 17 bases lying between them. This CDR3 is 17 amino acids long. CDR1 is MGHRA and CDR2 is YSYEKL in the germline V gene. DNA of the CDR3: TGCGCCAGCAGCCAAGAATGGGGGAGGAGTAGCGACTATGGCTACACCTTC. This translates into CASSQEWGRSSDYGYTF.

This chain connects TRBV5-1 to TRBJ1-3; 12 nucleotides line up with TRBD1. Per the germline V gene, CDR1 is SGHRS and CDR2 is YFSETQ. The CDR3 is 15 amino acids. V dropped 4 bases and J dropped 4; count of bases not matched to a gene: 3. The CDR3 DNA reads as TGCGCCAGCAGCCCGGGACAGGGGGCGGGAAACACCATATATTTT. Protein: CASSPGQGAGNTIYF.

The gene calls are TRBV11-2 and TRBJ1-3, with D hard to call. The CDR3 sequence is 17 residues long. Germline-derived CDR1 and CDR2 are SGHAT and FQNNGV. Trimming pared 3 bases from V and 0 bases from J, leaving 15 bases between. The DNA of the CDR3 is TGTGCCAGCAGCTTTCGACCTGGGCAGCACTCTGGAAACACCATATATTTT. Its protein product is CASSFRPGQHSGNTIYF.

The chain employs TRBV30 and TRBJ1-6; D is unresolved. The CDR3 loop spans 15 amino acids. Trimming shortened V by 3 bases and J by 7 bases, and 16 bases separated the two germline ends. CDR1 and CDR2 (germline): GTSNPN, SVGIG (reference sequence). CDR3 bases: TGTGCCTGGAGGGACCGGAGCGGCTTAAATTCACCCCTCCACTTT. It translates to CAWRDRSGLNSPLHF.

CDR3 nucleotide sequence: TGTGCCAGCAGTTTAACCACAGGGGGCGTAGGTCGCTACACCTTC. This sequence encodes CASSLTTGGVGRYTF. V and J are TRBV27 and TRBJ1-2; 9 nucleotides agree with TRBD1. This CDR3 spans 15 amino acids. V dropped 2 bases and J dropped 9; count of bases not matched to a gene: 10. Germline V gene lookup returns CDR1 MNHEY and CDR2 SMNVEV (reference sequence).

In nucleotides, the CDR3 is TGTGCCAGCAGTCTTTCGCGTCGGAGCAATCAGCCCCAGCATTTT. Protein sequence: CASSLSRRSNQPQHF. This chain uses TRBV28 with TRBJ1-5; no definite D call. The V gene lost 5 bases and the J gene lost 1 base, with 12 bases spanning the gap. Germline lookup yields CDR1 MDHEN and CDR2 SYDVKM. This CDR3 region has 15 residues.

V usage is TRBV30 and J usage is TRBJ1-6; D is uncertain. Between the trimmed V and J ends, which lost 3 bases and 4 bases, there was a span of 7 bases. The CDR3 is 13 residues long. The V gene's germline CDR1 is GTSNPN and CDR2 SVGIG (reference sequence). CDR3 bases: TGTGCCTGGAGGGCAAATTATAATTCACCCCTCCACTTT. Translating it yields CAWRANYNSPLHF.

This clone is a singleton in its sample. The same CDR3 can be traced to other DNA sequences in this sample. V is TRBV27 and J is TRBJ1-2, with 8 bases identical to TRBD1. The germline CDR1 and CDR2 sequences are MNHEY and SMNVEV (reference sequence). Losses at the gene ends were 5 bases for V and 5 bases for J; bases not matched to a gene: 4. The CDR3 runs 13 residues. In DNA form, the CDR3 reads TGTGCCAGCAGTCCCAGGACAGGGTATGGCTACACCTTC. Its protein product is CASSPRTGYGYTF.

The CDR3 region has the DNA TGCGCCAGCAGCTTGGAAGGGGGCTACTATGGCTACACCTTC. Residues: CASSLEGGYYGYTF. This chain joins TRBV5-1 and TRBJ1-2; TRBD1 agrees at 7 bases. V gave up 0 bases and J gave up 3 bases; unmatched junction bases: 2. Germline CDR1 is SGHRS and CDR2 is YFSETQ. The CDR3 has 14 amino acids.

The chain links TRBV11-1 to TRBJ2-7; 8 bases match TRBD2. The CDR3 covers 14 residues. V lost 3 bases and J lost 0; bases outside the gene matches: 1. Germline assignment: CDR1 SGHAT and CDR2 FQDESV (reference sequence). Written as DNA, the CDR3 is TGTGCCAGCAGCTTTAGCGGGGCCTCCTACGAGCAGTACTTC. Its protein product is CASSFSGASYEQYF.

The chain joins TRBV6-5 to TRBJ1-1, with D possibly being TRBD1 (5 bases). Trimming left V 2 bases short and J 11 bases short, with 15 bases between. This CDR3 region has 13 residues. From germline, CDR1 is MNHEY and CDR2 SVGAGI. The CDR3 loop reads CASSYRAGRRAFF. DNA of the CDR3: TGTGCCAGCAGTTACCGGGCAGGGCGACGCGCTTTCTTT.

The J gene is TRBJ2-1, the V gene TRBV5-1, with TRBD2 matching over 11 bases. Germline loops: CDR1 SGHRS, CDR2 YFSETQ. The CDR3 covers 15 residues. After removal of 2 bases from V and 7 bases from J, the junction contained 5 bases not matched to a gene. CDR3 nucleotides: TGCGCCAGCAGCTTTGTACTAGCGGGAGCGAATGAGCAGTTCTTC. The encoded protein is CASSFVLAGANEQFF. The whole variable domain, filled in from reference TRBV5-1 and TRBJ2-1, reads KAGVTQTPRYLIKTRGQQVTLSCSPISGHRSVSWYQQTPGQGLQFLFEYFSETQRNKGNFPGRFSGRQFSNSRSEMNVSTLELGDSALYLCASSFVLAGANEQFFGPGTRLTVL.